Below, 4 T cell receptor gamma chains from the same sample are listed, as sequenced in a study of Vδ1+ human thymocytes. General observations from the study: Highly polyclonal TRG and TRD repertoires with Gaussian CDR3 length distributions appeared in thymus.

The antigens of these receptors remain unknown. Sequences come from RNA converted to cDNA by reverse transcription. Multiplex PCR used pooled V-gene forward primers and a constant-region reverse primer to amplify CDR3s. TCRdb reanalyzed the multiplex PCR reads using CATT. The sample records 25,000 to 35,000 gamma-chain clones, around 18% being singletons. The specimen sequenced was Vdelta1+ gamma-delta thymocytes from the thymus. The subset was: FACS-sorted CD3+ TCRalphabeta- TCRVdelta1+ TCRVdelta2- thymocytes. The source is a boy in the first two years of life who had congenital heart surgery.

A word on this clone: The same CDR3 is also encoded by other DNA sequences in this sample. The gene calls are TRGV4 and TRGJ1 or TRGJ2. V was pared by 1 base and J by 4 bases, with 4 bases of the junction left unmatched. CDR3 length: 13 amino acids. CDR1 is EGSTGY, CDR2 YDSYTSSV, per germline. CDR3 sequence reads: CATWDGLYYKKLF. CDR3 bases: TGTGCCACCTGGGATGGTTTATATTATAAGAAACTCTTT.

The chain is built from TRGV5 and TRGJ1 or TRGJ2. CDR1 VINAFY and CDR2 YDVSNSKD come from the germline V gene. The CDR3 consists of 19 residues. Trimming took 0 bases from V and 5 from J; bases not matched to a gene: 22. CDR3 protein: CATWDRREPDRHLHYKKLF. The CDR3 bases are TGTGCCACCTGGGACAGGCGGGAGCCGGACAGACACTTACATTATAAGAAACTCTTT.

The chain recombines TRGV2 with TRGJ1 or TRGJ2. This CDR3 comprises 14 residues. The junction had 8 bases not matched to a gene; V was cut back by 0 bases and J by 6 bases. Germline loops: CDR1 EGSNGY, CDR2 YDSYNSKV. The CDR3 reads CATWDGPRGYKKLF. The CDR3 DNA sequence: TGTGCCACCTGGGACGGGCCGCGGGGTTATAAGAAACTCTTT.

This chain connects TRGV8 to TRGJP2. The J segment lost 2 bases and the V segment lost 6 bases, leaving 3 bases of the junction unmatched. CDR1 is VENAVY and CDR2 is YDSYNSRV in the germline V gene. This CDR3 comprises 13 residues. The chain's CDR3 is CATWWSSDWIKTF. In DNA, the CDR3 is TGTGCCACCTGGTGGAGTAGTGATTGGATCAAGACGTTT.